The clone carrying this T cell receptor (beta chain) came up many times. V lost 2 bases, J lost 3 bases, and 11 bases lay in between. Per germline, CDR1 PRHDT and CDR2 FYEKMQ (reference sequence). This CDR3 is built from 14 residues. Researchers took RNA transcripts and amplified the TCR beta CDR3 regions from them. The HTBI primer set served for first-round RT-PCR of the TCR CDR3. TCRdb independently ran MiXCR on the multiplex PCR reads; one entry per CDR3 protein. Of more than 550,000 distinct CDR3 sequences in the sample, roughly 20% are singletons; the top ten hold approximately 16%. This sample was taken from a study of T cells in Graves' hyperthyroidism and ophthalmopathy.

This chain joins TRBV13 and TRBJ2-7; D not certain. This TCR was recovered from a woman in her forties or fifties with Graves' hyperthyroidism that later progressed to Graves' ophthalmopathy. Sequenced input: blood. This CDR3 is CASSLSGRDYEQYF. For the CDR3, the DNA is TGTGCCAGCAGCTTATCGGGCAGAGACTACGAGCAGTACTTC.